These T cell receptor beta chains were read from a single sample in a study of cytomegalovirus exposure and HLA in healthy donors. Produced via immunoSEQ multiplex PCR; TCRdb's table is partial and in-frame only. The table has about 170,000 clones, 76% seen once. Sequenced input: PBMCs. These TCRs come from a female donor in good health and CMV-seronegative. CDR3s include the opening cysteine and the closing phenylalanine or tryptophan. A D gene is named only where the DNA matches it firmly. The listing skips clone size in some rows; elsewhere it reads once, few, many or a size class.

j_call: TRBJ1-5; d_call: -; clone_size: -; cdr3_length: 14; v_call: TRBV5-5; cdr3_nt: TGTGCCAGCAGCTTGAGCCGGAGCTATCAGCCCCAGCATTTT; cdr3_aa: CASSLSRSYQPQHF
j_call: TRBJ1-1; d_call: -; clone_size: once; cdr3_length: 15; v_call: TRBV5-4; cdr3_nt: TGTGCCAGCAGCTCGGGCGGGGACGGTTCCACTGAAGCTTTCTTT; cdr3_aa: CASSSGGDGSTEAFF
j_call: TRBJ1-2; d_call: -; clone_size: -; cdr3_length: 14; v_call: TRBV4-3; cdr3_nt: TGCGCCAGCAGCCAGAAACAGGGAATCGGTGGCTACACCTTC; cdr3_aa: CASSQKQGIGGYTF
j_call: TRBJ2-7; d_call: -; clone_size: -; cdr3_length: 14; v_call: TRBV7-2; cdr3_nt: TGTGCCAGCAGCTTGGCGGCTAGTAACTACGAGCAGTACTTC; cdr3_aa: CASSLAASNYEQYF
j_call: TRBJ1-6; d_call: -; clone_size: medium-sized; cdr3_length: 15; v_call: TRBV4-3; cdr3_nt: TGCGCCAGCAGCCCAGATCGGGGGAAGCGCTCACCCCTCCACTTT; cdr3_aa: CASSPDRGKRSPLHF
j_call: TRBJ2-7; d_call: TRBD2; clone_size: -; cdr3_length: 14; v_call: TRBV6-5; cdr3_nt: TGTGCCAGCAGTTCCCGGACTAGCTACAGGGAGCAGTACTTC; cdr3_aa: CASSSRTSYREQYF
j_call: TRBJ2-3; d_call: TRBD2; clone_size: -; cdr3_length: 15; v_call: TRBV7-2; cdr3_nt: TGTGCCAGCAGCTTCCGACTAGCGGGAGCAGATACGCAGTATTTT; cdr3_aa: CASSFRLAGADTQYF
j_call: TRBJ1-2; d_call: -; clone_size: -; cdr3_length: 16; v_call: TRBV4-1; cdr3_nt: TGCGCCAGCAGCCAAGATCTTACAGGATTCAATTCTGGCTACACCTTC; cdr3_aa: CASSQDLTGFNSGYTF
j_call: TRBJ1-1; d_call: -; clone_size: -; cdr3_length: 14; v_call: TRBV10-3; cdr3_nt: TGTGCCATCAGCGGAACAGGGATGGGAACTGAAGCTTTCTTT; cdr3_aa: CAISGTGMGTEAFF
j_call: TRBJ2-4; d_call: TRBD1; clone_size: few; cdr3_length: 17; v_call: TRBV28; cdr3_nt: TGTGCCAGCAGTTTAGTGGGGGACAGAAACGTCAAAAACATTCAGTACTTC; cdr3_aa: CASSLVGDRNVKNIQYF
j_call: TRBJ1-2; d_call: -; clone_size: -; cdr3_length: 13; v_call: TRBV30; cdr3_nt: TGTGCCTGGACTGCCGAGCCTCTCTATGGCTACACCTTC; cdr3_aa: CAWTAEPLYGYTF
j_call: TRBJ2-3; d_call: TRBD2; clone_size: once; cdr3_length: 14; v_call: TRBV7-2; cdr3_nt: TGTGCCAGCAGTTGGGAGGGGTTCCCAGATACGCAGTATTTT; cdr3_aa: CASSWEGFPDTQYF
j_call: TRBJ2-5; d_call: TRBD2; clone_size: once; cdr3_length: 15; v_call: TRBV19; cdr3_nt: TGTGCCAGTAGTAGCCTAGCGGGAGACTCGGAGACCCAGTACTTC; cdr3_aa: CASSSLAGDSETQYF
j_call: TRBJ1-5; d_call: TRBD1; clone_size: -; cdr3_length: 14; v_call: TRBV27; cdr3_nt: TGTGCCATTTCAGGGGGCGCGAGCGTCCAGCCCCAGCATTTT; cdr3_aa: CAISGGASVQPQHF
j_call: TRBJ2-1; d_call: TRBD2; clone_size: -; cdr3_length: 15; v_call: TRBV7-7; cdr3_nt: TGTGCCAGCAGCCTCCGACTAGCGGGAATGAATGAGCAGTTCTTC; cdr3_aa: CASSLRLAGMNEQFF
j_call: TRBJ2-3; d_call: TRBD2; clone_size: -; cdr3_length: 18; v_call: TRBV10-3; cdr3_nt: TGTGCCATCAGCACCGGGACTAGCGGAATCGGCGCCACAGATACGCAGTATTTT; cdr3_aa: CAISTGTSGIGATDTQYF
j_call: TRBJ2-2; d_call: TRBD2; clone_size: -; cdr3_length: 15; v_call: TRBV4-1; cdr3_nt: TGCGCCAGCAGCCAAGAAGCGGGGGTTGCCGGGGAGCTGTTTTTT; cdr3_aa: CASSQEAGVAGELFF
j_call: TRBJ2-1; d_call: TRBD2; clone_size: -; cdr3_length: 15; v_call: TRBV5-4; cdr3_nt: TGTGCCAGCAGCTTACGGGGGGGCTCCTACAATGAGCAGTTCTTC; cdr3_aa: CASSLRGGSYNEQFF
j_call: TRBJ1-2; d_call: -; clone_size: -; cdr3_length: 11; v_call: TRBV30; cdr3_nt: TGTGCCTGGAGTCGAGGGTATGGCTACACCTTC; cdr3_aa: CAWSRGYGYTF
j_call: TRBJ2-7; d_call: TRBD2; clone_size: -; cdr3_length: 13; v_call: TRBV30; cdr3_nt: TGTGCCTGGGGGGGGGTAGCGGGAGACGAGCAGTACTTC; cdr3_aa: CAWGGVAGDEQYF
j_call: TRBJ1-2; d_call: -; clone_size: few; cdr3_length: 13; v_call: TRBV2; cdr3_nt: TGTGCCAGCAGTTTAAACAGCAACTATGGCTACACCTTC; cdr3_aa: CASSLNSNYGYTF
j_call: TRBJ1-3; d_call: -; clone_size: -; cdr3_length: 15; v_call: TRBV5-8; cdr3_nt: TGTGCCAGCCGGGGATCTCTATGGGCTGGAAACACCATATATTTT; cdr3_aa: CASRGSLWAGNTIYF
j_call: TRBJ2-1; d_call: TRBD1; clone_size: few; cdr3_length: 13; v_call: TRBV6-5; cdr3_nt: TGTGCCAGCCGACAGGGGATCTACAATGAGCAGTTCTTC; cdr3_aa: CASRQGIYNEQFF
j_call: TRBJ2-1; d_call: -; clone_size: -; cdr3_length: 11; v_call: TRBV6-1; cdr3_nt: TGTGCCAGCAGCGCCTACAATGAGCAGTTCTTC; cdr3_aa: CASSAYNEQFF
j_call: TRBJ2-4; d_call: TRBD1; clone_size: -; cdr3_length: 17; v_call: TRBV7-9; cdr3_nt: TGTGCCAGCAGCTTCCCACCAGGACAGGGGACCAAAAACATTCAGTACTTC; cdr3_aa: CASSFPPGQGTKNIQYF
j_call: TRBJ2-1; d_call: TRBD2; clone_size: -; cdr3_length: 18; v_call: TRBV5-1; cdr3_nt: TGCGCCAGCAGCTTGGGGACTAGCGGGGGCCCAATCTACAATGAGCAGTTCTTC; cdr3_aa: CASSLGTSGGPIYNEQFF
j_call: TRBJ2-6; d_call: -; clone_size: -; cdr3_length: 19; v_call: TRBV18; cdr3_nt: TGTGCCAGCTCACCACAAAACAGTTTAGTCCCCTCTGGGGCCAACGTCCTGACTTTC; cdr3_aa: CASSPQNSLVPSGANVLTF
j_call: TRBJ1-4; d_call: TRBD1; clone_size: few; cdr3_length: 16; v_call: TRBV6-1; cdr3_nt: TGTGCCAGCAGTGAAGCGCTAGGACAGGGGGGTGAAAAACTGTTTTTT; cdr3_aa: CASSEALGQGGEKLFF
j_call: TRBJ1-3; d_call: -; clone_size: few; cdr3_length: 15; v_call: TRBV6-5; cdr3_nt: TGTGCCAGCAGTAGCCCGAAGGGGTCCGGAAACACCATATATTTT; cdr3_aa: CASSSPKGSGNTIYF
j_call: TRBJ2-5; d_call: -; clone_size: -; cdr3_length: 15; v_call: TRBV5-8; cdr3_nt: TGTGCCAGCAGCTCTCCGGTCCCCCACGGGGAGACCCAGTACTTC; cdr3_aa: CASSSPVPHGETQYF
j_call: TRBJ2-6; d_call: TRBD1; clone_size: -; cdr3_length: 17; v_call: TRBV29-1; cdr3_nt: TGCAGCGTTCCCACAGCGGGACAGGGGGCTGGGGCCAACGGCCTGACTTTC; cdr3_aa: CSVPTAGQGAGANGLTF
j_call: TRBJ2-1; d_call: TRBD2; clone_size: once; cdr3_length: 15; v_call: TRBV28; cdr3_nt: TGTGCCAGCAGTTTGGGCGGGAGCGGGAACAATGAGCAGTTCTTC; cdr3_aa: CASSLGGSGNNEQFF
j_call: TRBJ1-1; d_call: -; clone_size: -; cdr3_length: 15; v_call: TRBV5-1; cdr3_nt: TGCGCCAGCAGCCGCGGGGATGGACAAAACACTGAAGCTTTCTTT; cdr3_aa: CASSRGDGQNTEAFF
j_call: TRBJ1-5; d_call: TRBD1; clone_size: -; cdr3_length: 17; v_call: TRBV4-2; cdr3_nt: TGTGCCAGCAGCCAAATACGAGACAGGGGTGGCAATCAGCCCCAGCATTTT; cdr3_aa: CASSQIRDRGGNQPQHF
j_call: TRBJ2-3; d_call: TRBD2; clone_size: once; cdr3_length: 16; v_call: TRBV7-6; cdr3_nt: TGTGCCAGCAGCTCGACTAGCGGGGGGTGGACAGATACGCAGTATTTT; cdr3_aa: CASSSTSGGWTDTQYF
j_call: TRBJ2-7; d_call: TRBD1; clone_size: -; cdr3_length: 18; v_call: TRBV14; cdr3_nt: TGTGCCAGCAGCCAAGTTAGGGGCTCGTTACAGGGGGGCTACGAGCAGTACTTC; cdr3_aa: CASSQVRGSLQGGYEQYF
j_call: TRBJ2-3; d_call: -; clone_size: -; cdr3_length: 16; v_call: TRBV4-2; cdr3_nt: TGTGCCAGCAGCCAAGATCCTAGCGCCGACACAGATACGCAGTATTTT; cdr3_aa: CASSQDPSADTDTQYF
j_call: TRBJ1-1; d_call: -; clone_size: -; cdr3_length: 15; v_call: TRBV25-1; cdr3_nt: TGTGCCAGCAGTCTCTCGGACGGGATGAACACTGAAGCTTTCTTT; cdr3_aa: CASSLSDGMNTEAFF
j_call: TRBJ2-3; d_call: TRBD2; clone_size: -; cdr3_length: 18; v_call: TRBV7-3; cdr3_nt: TGTGCCAGCAGCCAAGCGGGGTCGTCTAGTAACCCGGCAGATACGCAGTATTTT; cdr3_aa: CASSQAGSSSNPADTQYF
j_call: TRBJ2-7; d_call: TRBD1; clone_size: -; cdr3_length: 18; v_call: TRBV14; cdr3_nt: TGTGCCAGCAGCCACCCTCGGACAGGGGGCTTAGCCGACTACGAGCAGTACTTC; cdr3_aa: CASSHPRTGGLADYEQYF
j_call: TRBJ2-3; d_call: TRBD2; clone_size: few; cdr3_length: 13; v_call: TRBV18; cdr3_nt: TGTGCCAGCTCAAATAGCGGGGGCCTAACGCAGTATTTT; cdr3_aa: CASSNSGGLTQYF
j_call: TRBJ1-2; d_call: TRBD1; clone_size: -; cdr3_length: 14; v_call: TRBV7-9; cdr3_nt: TGTGCCAGCAGCGCAAGACAGGGATCCTATGGCTACACCTTC; cdr3_aa: CASSARQGSYGYTF
j_call: TRBJ2-5; d_call: TRBD1; clone_size: -; cdr3_length: 16; v_call: TRBV28; cdr3_nt: TGTGCCGGGGCGCCGAGAGGCAGGGGGCAAAAGGAGACCCAGTACTTC; cdr3_aa: CAGAPRGRGQKETQYF
j_call: TRBJ2-4; d_call: TRBD2; clone_size: -; cdr3_length: 15; v_call: TRBV5-8; cdr3_nt: TGTGCCAGCAGCTTGGGGACTAGCGGCAAAAACATTCAGTACTTC; cdr3_aa: CASSLGTSGKNIQYF
j_call: TRBJ1-3; d_call: -; clone_size: -; cdr3_length: 16; v_call: TRBV6-5; cdr3_nt: TGTGCCAGCAGTTATAGCCCCCTGAGCTCTGGAAACACCATATATTTT; cdr3_aa: CASSYSPLSSGNTIYF
j_call: TRBJ1-4; d_call: TRBD1; clone_size: -; cdr3_length: 16; v_call: TRBV30; cdr3_nt: TGTGCCTGGAGTTCCGGGACAGGGGTTTCTTGGGGGAAACTGTTTTTT; cdr3_aa: CAWSSGTGVSWGKLFF
j_call: TRBJ1-4; d_call: TRBD1; clone_size: once; cdr3_length: 15; v_call: TRBV5-5; cdr3_nt: TGTGCCAGCAGCTCCTCCGGGACAGGGTCATTAAAACTGTTTTTT; cdr3_aa: CASSSSGTGSLKLFF
j_call: TRBJ2-7; d_call: -; clone_size: -; cdr3_length: 13; v_call: TRBV18; cdr3_nt: TGTGCCAGCTCAAGGACAGGGAGGGACGAGCAGTACTTC; cdr3_aa: CASSRTGRDEQYF
j_call: TRBJ2-1; d_call: TRBD2; clone_size: once; cdr3_length: 18; v_call: TRBV29-1; cdr3_nt: TGCAGCGTTGATCCCTGGACTAGCGGGAGGGCTTTCTACAATGAGCAGTTCTTC; cdr3_aa: CSVDPWTSGRAFYNEQFF
j_call: TRBJ2-7; d_call: -; clone_size: -; cdr3_length: 15; v_call: TRBV28; cdr3_nt: TGTGCCAGCAGATCGCCCGGGGGAAGCAAGGTCGAGCAGTACTTC; cdr3_aa: CASRSPGGSKVEQYF
j_call: TRBJ1-1; d_call: -; clone_size: once; cdr3_length: 11; v_call: TRBV30; cdr3_nt: TGTGCCTGGAGTGTCACAGGGCGAGCTTTCTTT; cdr3_aa: CAWSVTGRAFF